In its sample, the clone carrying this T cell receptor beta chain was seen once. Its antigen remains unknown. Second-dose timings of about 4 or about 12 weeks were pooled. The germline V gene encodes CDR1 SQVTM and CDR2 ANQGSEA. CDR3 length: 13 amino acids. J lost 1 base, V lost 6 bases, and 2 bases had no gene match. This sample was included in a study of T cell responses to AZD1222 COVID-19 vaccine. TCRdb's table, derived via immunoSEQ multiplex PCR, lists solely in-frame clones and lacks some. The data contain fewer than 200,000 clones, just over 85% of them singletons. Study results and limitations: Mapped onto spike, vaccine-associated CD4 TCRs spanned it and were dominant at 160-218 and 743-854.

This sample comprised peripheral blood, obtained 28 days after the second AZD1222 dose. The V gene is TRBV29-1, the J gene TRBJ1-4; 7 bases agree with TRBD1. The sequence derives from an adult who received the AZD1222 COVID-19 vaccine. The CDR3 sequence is CSVAGGTNEKLFF. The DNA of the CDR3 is TGCAGCGTAGCAGGGGGAACTAATGAAAAACTGTTTTTT.